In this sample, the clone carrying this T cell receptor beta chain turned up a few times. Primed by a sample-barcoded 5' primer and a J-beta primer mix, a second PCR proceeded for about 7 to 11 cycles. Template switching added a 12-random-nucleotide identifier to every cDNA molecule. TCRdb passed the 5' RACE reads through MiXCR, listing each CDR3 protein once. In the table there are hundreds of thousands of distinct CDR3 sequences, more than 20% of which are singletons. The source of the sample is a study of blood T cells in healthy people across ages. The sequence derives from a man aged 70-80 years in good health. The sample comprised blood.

This CDR3 is CASSQETSGSVNEQFF. The CDR3 nucleotides read TGTGCCAGCAGCCAAGAGACTAGCGGGAGTGTGAATGAGCAGTTCTTC. The chain employs TRBV14 and TRBJ2-1; 12 bases line up with TRBD2. Trimming cost V 0 bases and J 7 bases; bases outside gene matches: 4. This CDR3 is 16 amino acids long. CDR1 SGHDN and CDR2 FVKESK come from the germline V gene.